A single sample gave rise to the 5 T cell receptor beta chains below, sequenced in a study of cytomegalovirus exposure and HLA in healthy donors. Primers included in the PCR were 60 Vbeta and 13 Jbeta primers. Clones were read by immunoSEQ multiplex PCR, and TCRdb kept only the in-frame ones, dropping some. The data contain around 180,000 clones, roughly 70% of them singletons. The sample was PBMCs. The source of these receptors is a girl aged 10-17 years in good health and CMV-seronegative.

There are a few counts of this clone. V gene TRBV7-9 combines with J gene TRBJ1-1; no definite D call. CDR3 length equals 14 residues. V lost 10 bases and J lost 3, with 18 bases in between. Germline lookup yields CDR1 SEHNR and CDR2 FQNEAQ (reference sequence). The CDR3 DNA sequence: TGTGCCATCCACAGACCCGAACGTGACACTGAAGCTTTCTTT. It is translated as CAIHRPERDTEAFF.

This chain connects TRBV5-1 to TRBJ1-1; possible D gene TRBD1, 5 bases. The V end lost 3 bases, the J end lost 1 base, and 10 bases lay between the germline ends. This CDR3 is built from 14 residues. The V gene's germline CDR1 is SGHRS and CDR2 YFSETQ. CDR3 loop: CASSSGGTNTEAFF. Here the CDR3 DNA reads TGCGCCAGCAGCTCGGGAGGGACGAACACTGAAGCTTTCTTT.

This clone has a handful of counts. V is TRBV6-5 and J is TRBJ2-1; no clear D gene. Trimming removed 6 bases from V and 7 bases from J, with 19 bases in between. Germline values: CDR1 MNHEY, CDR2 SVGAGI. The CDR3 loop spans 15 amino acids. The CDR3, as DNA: TGTGCCAGCAGCCTAGACCTAAGGTCGGCTAATGAGCAGTTCTTC. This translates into CASSLDLRSANEQFF.

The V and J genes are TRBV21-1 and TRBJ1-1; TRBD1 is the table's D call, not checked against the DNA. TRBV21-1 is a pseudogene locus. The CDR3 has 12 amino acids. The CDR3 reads CASSDLQGTTFF. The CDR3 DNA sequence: TGTGCCAGCAGCGACCTACAGGGTACTACTTTCTTT.

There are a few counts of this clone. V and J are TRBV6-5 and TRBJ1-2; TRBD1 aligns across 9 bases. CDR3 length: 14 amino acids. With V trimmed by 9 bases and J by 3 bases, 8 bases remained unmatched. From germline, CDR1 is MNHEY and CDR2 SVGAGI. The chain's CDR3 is CASHTGGADYGYTF. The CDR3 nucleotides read TGTGCCAGTCATACAGGGGGCGCAGACTATGGCTACACCTTC.